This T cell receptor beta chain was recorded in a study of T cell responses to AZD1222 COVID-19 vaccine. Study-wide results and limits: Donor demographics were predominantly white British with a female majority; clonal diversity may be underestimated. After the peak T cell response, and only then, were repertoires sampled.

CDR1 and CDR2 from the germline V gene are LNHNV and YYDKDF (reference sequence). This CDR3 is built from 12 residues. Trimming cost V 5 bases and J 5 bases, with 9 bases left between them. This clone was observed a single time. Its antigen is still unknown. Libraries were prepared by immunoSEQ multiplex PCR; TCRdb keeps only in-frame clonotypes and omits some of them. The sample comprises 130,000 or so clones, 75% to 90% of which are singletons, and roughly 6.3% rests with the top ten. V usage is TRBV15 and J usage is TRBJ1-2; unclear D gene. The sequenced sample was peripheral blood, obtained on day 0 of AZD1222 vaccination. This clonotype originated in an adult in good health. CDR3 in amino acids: CATSRNSYGYTF. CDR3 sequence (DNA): TGTGCCACCAGCCGAAATTCTTATGGCTACACCTTC.